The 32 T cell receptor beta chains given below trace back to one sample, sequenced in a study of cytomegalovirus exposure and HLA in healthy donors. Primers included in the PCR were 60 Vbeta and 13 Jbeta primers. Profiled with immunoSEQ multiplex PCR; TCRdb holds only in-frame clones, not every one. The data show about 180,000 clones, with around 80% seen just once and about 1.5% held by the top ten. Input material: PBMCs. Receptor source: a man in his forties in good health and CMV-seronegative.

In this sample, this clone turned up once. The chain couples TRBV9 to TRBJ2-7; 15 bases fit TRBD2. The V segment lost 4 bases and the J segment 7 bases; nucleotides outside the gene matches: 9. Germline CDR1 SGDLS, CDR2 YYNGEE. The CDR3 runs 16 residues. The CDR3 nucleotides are TGTGCCAGCAGCCCCGACCCGGGACTAGCGGGGGGAGAGCAGTACTTC. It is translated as CASSPDPGLAGGEQYF.

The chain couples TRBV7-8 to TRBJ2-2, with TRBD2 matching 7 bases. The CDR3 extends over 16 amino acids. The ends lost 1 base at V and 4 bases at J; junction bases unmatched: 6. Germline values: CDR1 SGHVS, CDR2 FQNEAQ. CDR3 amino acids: CASSLGGGSSTGELFF. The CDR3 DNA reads TGTGCCAGCAGCTTAGGAGGCGGGAGCAGCACCGGGGAGCTGTTTTTT.

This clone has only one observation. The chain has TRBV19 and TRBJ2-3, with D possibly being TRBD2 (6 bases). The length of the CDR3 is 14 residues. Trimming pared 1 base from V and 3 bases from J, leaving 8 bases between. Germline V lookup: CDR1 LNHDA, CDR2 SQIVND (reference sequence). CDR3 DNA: TGTGCCAGTAGTATAGCCCTAGCGACAGATACGCAGTATTTT. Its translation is CASSIALATDTQYF.

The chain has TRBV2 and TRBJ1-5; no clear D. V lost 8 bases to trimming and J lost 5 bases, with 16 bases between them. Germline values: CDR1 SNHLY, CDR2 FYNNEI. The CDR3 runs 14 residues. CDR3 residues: CASGEADFYQPQHF. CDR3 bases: TGTGCCAGCGGGGAGGCAGACTTTTATCAGCCCCAGCATTTT.

The CDR3 DNA follows: TGTGCCAGCAGTCCCTGGACAGGTAGCAATCAGCCCCAGCATTTT. Encoded protein: CASSPWTGSNQPQHF. This chain joins TRBV27 and TRBJ1-5; 7 bases match TRBD1. CDR1 is MNHEY and CDR2 is SMNVEV in the germline V gene (reference sequence). After removal of 5 bases from V and 0 bases from J, the junction contained 4 bases not matched to a gene. There are 15 residues in the CDR3.

The CDR3, as DNA: TGTGCCAGCAGTATCCTAGGACAGGGGGCCGGCAATGAGCAGTTCTTC. Translated, it gives CASSILGQGAGNEQFF. V gene TRBV28 combines with J gene TRBJ2-1, with 11 bases lining up with TRBD1. J gave up 6 bases and V 5 bases, and 9 bases lay outside the gene matches. In germline, CDR1 is MDHEN, CDR2 SYDVKM. This CDR3 is built from 16 residues.

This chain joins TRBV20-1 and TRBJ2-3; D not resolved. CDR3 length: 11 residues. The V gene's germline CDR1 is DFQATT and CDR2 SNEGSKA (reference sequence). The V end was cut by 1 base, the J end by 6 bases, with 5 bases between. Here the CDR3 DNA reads TGCAGTGCTAGAGCTTCTGATACGCAGTATTTT. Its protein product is CSARASDTQYF.

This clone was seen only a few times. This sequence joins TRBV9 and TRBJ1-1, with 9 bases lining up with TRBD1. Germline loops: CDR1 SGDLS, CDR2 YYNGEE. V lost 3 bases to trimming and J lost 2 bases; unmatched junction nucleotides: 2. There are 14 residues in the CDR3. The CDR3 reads CASSEQGANTEAFF. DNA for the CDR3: TGTGCCAGCAGCGAACAGGGGGCAAACACTGAAGCTTTCTTT.

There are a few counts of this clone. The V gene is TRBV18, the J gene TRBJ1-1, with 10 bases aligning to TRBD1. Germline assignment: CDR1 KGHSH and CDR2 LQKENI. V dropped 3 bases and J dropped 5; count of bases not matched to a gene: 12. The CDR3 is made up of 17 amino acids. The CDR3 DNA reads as TGTGCCAGCTCACCTCCAGGGACAGGGGTACTCGGTACTGAAGCTTTCTTT. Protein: CASSPPGTGVLGTEAFF.

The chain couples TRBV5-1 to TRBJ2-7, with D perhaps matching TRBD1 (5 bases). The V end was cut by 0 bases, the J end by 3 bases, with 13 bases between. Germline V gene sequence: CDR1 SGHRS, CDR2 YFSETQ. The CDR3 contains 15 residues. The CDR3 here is CASSLGGASLYEQYF. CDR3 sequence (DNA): TGCGCCAGCAGCTTGGGGGGCGCCTCTCTCTACGAGCAGTACTTC. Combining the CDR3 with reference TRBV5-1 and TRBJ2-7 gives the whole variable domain KAGVTQTPRYLIKTRGQQVTLSCSPISGHRSVSWYQQTPGQGLQFLFEYFSETQRNKGNFPGRFSGRQFSNSRSEMNVSTLELGDSALYLCASSLGGASLYEQYFGPGTRLTVT.

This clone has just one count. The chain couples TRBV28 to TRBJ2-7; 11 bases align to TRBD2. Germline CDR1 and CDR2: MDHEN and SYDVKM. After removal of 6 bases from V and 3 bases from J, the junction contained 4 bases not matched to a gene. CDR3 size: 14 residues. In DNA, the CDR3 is TGTGCCAGCAGCTCTAGCGGGGGGAACTACGAGCAGTACTTC. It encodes CASSSSGGNYEQYF.

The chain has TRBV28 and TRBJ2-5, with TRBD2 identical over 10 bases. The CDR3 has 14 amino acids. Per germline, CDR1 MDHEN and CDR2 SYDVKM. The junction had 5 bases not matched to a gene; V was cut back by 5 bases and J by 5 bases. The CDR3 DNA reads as TGTGCCAGCAGTCTAGCGGGAGTGCGGGAGACCCAGTACTTC. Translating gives CASSLAGVRETQYF.

The CDR3: CASSIRSPTKNIQYF. The CDR3 coding sequence is TGTGCCAGTAGTATTAGATCGCCGACAAAAAACATTCAGTACTTC. This chain joins TRBV19 and TRBJ2-4; no reliable D call. Per germline, CDR1 LNHDA and CDR2 SQIVND (reference sequence). Trimming stripped 3 bases from V and 4 bases from J, with 13 bases between. The CDR3 loop spans 15 amino acids.

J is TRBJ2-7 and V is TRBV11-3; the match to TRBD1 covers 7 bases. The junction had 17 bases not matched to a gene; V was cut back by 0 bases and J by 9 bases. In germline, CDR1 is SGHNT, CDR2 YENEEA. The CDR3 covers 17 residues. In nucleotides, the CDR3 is TGTGCCAGCAGCTTAGATCGGTTCCAGGAACAGGGGACCGGGCAGTACTTC. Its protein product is CASSLDRFQEQGTGQYF.

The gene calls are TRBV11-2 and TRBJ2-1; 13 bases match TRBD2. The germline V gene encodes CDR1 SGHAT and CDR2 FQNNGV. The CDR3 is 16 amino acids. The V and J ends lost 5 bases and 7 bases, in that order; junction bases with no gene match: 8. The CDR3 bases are TGTGCCAGCAGCGAAAGGACTAGCGGGAGAGGGAATGAGCAGTTCTTC. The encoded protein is CASSERTSGRGNEQFF.

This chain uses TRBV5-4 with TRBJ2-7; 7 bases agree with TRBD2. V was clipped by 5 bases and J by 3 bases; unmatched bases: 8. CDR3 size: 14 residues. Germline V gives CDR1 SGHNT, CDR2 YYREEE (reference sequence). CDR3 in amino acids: CASRFGSGVYEQYF. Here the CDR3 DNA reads TGTGCCAGCAGGTTCGGGAGCGGGGTCTACGAGCAGTACTTC.

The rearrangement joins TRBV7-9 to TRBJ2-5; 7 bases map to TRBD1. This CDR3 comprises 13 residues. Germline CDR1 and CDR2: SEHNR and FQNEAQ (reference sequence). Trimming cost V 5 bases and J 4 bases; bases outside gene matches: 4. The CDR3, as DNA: TGTGCCAGCAGCCTGACAGGGTTAGAGACCCAGTACTTC. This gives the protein CASSLTGLETQYF.

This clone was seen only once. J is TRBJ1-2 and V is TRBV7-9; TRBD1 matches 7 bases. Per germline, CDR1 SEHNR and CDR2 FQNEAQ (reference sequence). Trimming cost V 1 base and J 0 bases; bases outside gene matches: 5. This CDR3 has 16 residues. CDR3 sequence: CASSLDGTDANYGYTF. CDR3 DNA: TGTGCCAGCAGCTTAGACGGGACAGATGCTAACTATGGCTACACCTTC.

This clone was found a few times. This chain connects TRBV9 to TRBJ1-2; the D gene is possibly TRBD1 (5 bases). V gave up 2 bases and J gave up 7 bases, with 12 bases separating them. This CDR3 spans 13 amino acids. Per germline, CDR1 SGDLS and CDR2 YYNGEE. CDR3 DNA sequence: TGTGCCAGCAGCGTCGACGGGGGACGTGGCTACACCTTC. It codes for CASSVDGGRGYTF.

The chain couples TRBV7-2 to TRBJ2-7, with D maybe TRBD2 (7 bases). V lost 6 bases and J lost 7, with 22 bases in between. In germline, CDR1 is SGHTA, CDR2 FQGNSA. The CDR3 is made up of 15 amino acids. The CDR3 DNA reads TGTGCCAGCAGGCCCCCCTTTGGGGGGGCGGGAGAGCAGTACTTC. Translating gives CASRPPFGGAGEQYF.

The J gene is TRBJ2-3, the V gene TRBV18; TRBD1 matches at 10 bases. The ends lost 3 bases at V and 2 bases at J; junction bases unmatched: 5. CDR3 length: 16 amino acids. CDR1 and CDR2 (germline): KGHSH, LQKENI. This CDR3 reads CASSPRTGGFTDTQYF. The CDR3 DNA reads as TGTGCCAGCTCACCCAGGACAGGGGGTTTCACAGATACGCAGTATTTT.

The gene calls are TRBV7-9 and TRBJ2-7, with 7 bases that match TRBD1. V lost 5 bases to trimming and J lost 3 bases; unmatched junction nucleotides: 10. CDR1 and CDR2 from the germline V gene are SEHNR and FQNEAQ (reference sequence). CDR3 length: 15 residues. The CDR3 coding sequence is TGTGCCAGCAGCCCCACCCGGGCAGGGGGCTACGAGCAGTACTTC. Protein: CASSPTRAGGYEQYF.

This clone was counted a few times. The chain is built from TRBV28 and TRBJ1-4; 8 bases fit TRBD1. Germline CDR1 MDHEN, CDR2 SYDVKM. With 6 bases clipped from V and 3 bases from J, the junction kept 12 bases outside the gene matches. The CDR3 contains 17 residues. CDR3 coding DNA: TGTGCCAGCAGCTCCGGGACAGGCCGAGCAGCTAATGAAAAACTGTTTTTT. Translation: CASSSGTGRAANEKLFF.

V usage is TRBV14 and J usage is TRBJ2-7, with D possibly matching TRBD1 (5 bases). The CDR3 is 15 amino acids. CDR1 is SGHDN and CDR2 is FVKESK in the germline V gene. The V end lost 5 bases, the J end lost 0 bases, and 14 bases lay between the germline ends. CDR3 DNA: TGTGCCAGCAGCTACCGAACAGGCCTCTCCTACGAGCAGTACTTC. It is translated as CASSYRTGLSYEQYF.

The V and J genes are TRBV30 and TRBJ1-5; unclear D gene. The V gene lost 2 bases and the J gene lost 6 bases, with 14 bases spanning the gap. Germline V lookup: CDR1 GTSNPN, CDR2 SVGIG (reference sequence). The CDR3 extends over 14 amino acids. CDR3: CAWSSQVRRQPQHF. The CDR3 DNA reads TGTGCCTGGAGTTCTCAGGTTAGGCGTCAGCCCCAGCATTTT. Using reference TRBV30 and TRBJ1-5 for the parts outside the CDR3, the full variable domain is SQTIHQWPATLVQPVGSPLSLECTVEGTSNPNLYWYRQAAGRGLQLLFYSVGIGQISSEVPQNLSASRPQDRQFILSSKKLLLSDSGFYLCAWSSQVRRQPQHFGDGTRLSIL.

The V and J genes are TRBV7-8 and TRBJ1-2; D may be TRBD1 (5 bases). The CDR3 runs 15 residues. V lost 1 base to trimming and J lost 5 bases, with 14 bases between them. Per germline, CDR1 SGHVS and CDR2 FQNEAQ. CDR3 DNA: TGTGCCAGCAGCTTAGGGGGGGGAACCTTTTATGGCTACACCTTC. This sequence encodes CASSLGGGTFYGYTF.

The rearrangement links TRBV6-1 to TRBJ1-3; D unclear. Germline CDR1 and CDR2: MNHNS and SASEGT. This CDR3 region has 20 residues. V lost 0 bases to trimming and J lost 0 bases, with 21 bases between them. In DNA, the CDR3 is TGTGCCAGCAGTGAAGCGCCCATTCAGTTCGACATGTCCTCTGGAAACACCATATATTTT. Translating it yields CASSEAPIQFDMSSGNTIYF.

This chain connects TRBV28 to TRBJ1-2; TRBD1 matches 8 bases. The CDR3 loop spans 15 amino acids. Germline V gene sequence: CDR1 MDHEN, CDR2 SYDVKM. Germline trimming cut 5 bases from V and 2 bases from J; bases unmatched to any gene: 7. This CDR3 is CASSIPGTGNYGYTF. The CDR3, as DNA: TGTGCCAGCAGTATCCCCGGGACAGGAAACTATGGCTACACCTTC.

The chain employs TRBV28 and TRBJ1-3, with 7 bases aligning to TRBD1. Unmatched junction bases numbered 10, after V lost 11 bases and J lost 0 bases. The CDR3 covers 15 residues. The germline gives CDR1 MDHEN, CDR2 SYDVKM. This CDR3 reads CASSAGDSSGNTIYF. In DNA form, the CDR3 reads TGTGCCTCATCTGCCGGGGACAGCTCTGGAAACACCATATATTTT.

CDR3 bases: TGTGCCAGCAGCCTGTGGACAGGGGGGATCCAAGAGACCCAGTACTTC. It yields the protein CASSLWTGGIQETQYF. The V call is TRBV14, the J call TRBJ2-5; 10 positions match TRBD1. With 4 bases clipped from V and 1 base from J, the junction kept 6 bases outside the gene matches. The CDR3 is 16 residues long. Germline V lookup: CDR1 SGHDN, CDR2 FVKESK.

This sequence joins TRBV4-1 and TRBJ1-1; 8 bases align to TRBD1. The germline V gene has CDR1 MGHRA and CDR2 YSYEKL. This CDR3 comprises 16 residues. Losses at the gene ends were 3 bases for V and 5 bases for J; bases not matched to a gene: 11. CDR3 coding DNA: TGCGCCAGCAGCCAGGCAGGACAGGGCTGGGGTACTGAAGCTTTCTTT. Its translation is CASSQAGQGWGTEAFF.

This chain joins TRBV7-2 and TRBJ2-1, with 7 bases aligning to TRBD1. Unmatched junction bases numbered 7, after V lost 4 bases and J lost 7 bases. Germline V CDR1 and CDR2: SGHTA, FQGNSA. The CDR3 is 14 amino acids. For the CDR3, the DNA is TGTGCCAGCAGCTCGGACAGGTGGAGAAATGAGCAGTTCTTC. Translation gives CASSSDRWRNEQFF.